One sample yielded the 25 T cell receptor beta chains listed below, sequenced in a study of blood T cell repertoires in COVID-19. The repertoire was sequenced with immunoSEQ multiplex PCR; TCRdb's copy has only in-frame clones and lacks some. The sample holds about 97,000 clones, 82% seen once. Sequencing input: peripheral blood. Receptors were obtained from a man aged 65-85 years with acute or convalescent COVID-19.

The CDR3 bases are TGCGCCAGCAGCTTTCAGACAGGGGGTGGCACCGGGGAGCTGTTTTTT. It codes for CASSFQTGGGTGELFF. V and J are TRBV5-1 and TRBJ2-2, with 9 bases identical to TRBD1. With V trimmed by 2 bases and J by 4 bases, 6 bases remained unmatched. The germline gives CDR1 SGHRS, CDR2 YFSETQ. The CDR3 length is 16 residues.

This chain joins TRBV6-5 and TRBJ2-7; TRBD1 agrees at 8 bases. V trimming: 7 bases; J trimming: 4 bases; junction bases outside the gene matches: 9. This CDR3 spans 14 amino acids. Germline CDR1 is MNHEY and CDR2 is SVGAGI. In DNA form, the CDR3 reads TGTGCCAGCATGGGGACACAGGGGGTTTACGAGCAGTACTTC. Protein product: CASMGTQGVYEQYF.

Regarding this clone: Other DNA sequences within the sample encode an identical CDR3. This sequence joins TRBV4-3 and TRBJ1-2; TRBD1 is a possible D gene (6 bases). This CDR3 comprises 14 residues. The V gene's germline CDR1 is LGHNA and CDR2 YSLEER. Deletions cut 0 bases from V and 4 bases from J, with 9 bases between. CDR3 DNA: TGCGCCAGCAGCCAAGACAGGGGCCCCTATGGCTACACCTTC. Translating it yields CASSQDRGPYGYTF.

The rearrangement links TRBV7-2 to TRBJ2-2, with 8 bases aligning to TRBD2. Germline CDR1 SGHTA, CDR2 FQGNSA. This CDR3 comprises 15 residues. V lost 10 bases, J lost 2 bases, and 9 bases stayed unmatched. The CDR3 nucleotides are TGTGCCAACGCGGGGGGTTCCCAAAACACCGGGGAGCTGTTTTTT. Protein: CANAGGSQNTGELFF.

The genes are TRBV19 and TRBJ2-7; D might be TRBD1 (6 bases). The CDR3 loop spans 14 amino acids. CDR1 and CDR2 (germline): LNHDA, SQIVND (reference sequence). The ends were cut back, 6 bases at V and 2 bases at J, with 14 bases in the middle. The CDR3 loop reads CASRGTSPPYEQYF. The CDR3 nucleotides read TGTGCCAGTAGGGGGACATCACCTCCCTACGAGCAGTACTTC.

The chain combines TRBV5-1 with TRBJ2-2, with TRBD2 matching 11 bases. Germline loops: CDR1 SGHRS, CDR2 YFSETQ. This CDR3 spans 15 amino acids. V was pared by 5 bases and J by 5 bases, with 5 bases of the junction left unmatched. CDR3 in DNA: TGCGCCAGCAGGCAAATAGCGGGAGGGACCGGGGAGCTGTTTTTT. Amino acid sequence: CASRQIAGGTGELFF. The whole variable domain, remainder taken from reference TRBV5-1 and TRBJ2-2, is KAGVTQTPRYLIKTRGQQVTLSCSPISGHRSVSWYQQTPGQGLQFLFEYFSETQRNKGNFPGRFSGRQFSNSRSEMNVSTLELGDSALYLCASRQIAGGTGELFFGEGSRLTVL.

This chain links TRBV18 with TRBJ2-6; weak D call: TRBD1 (7 bases). Germline assignment: CDR1 KGHSH and CDR2 LQKENI. V was shortened by 5 bases and J by 0 bases, with 17 bases between the two germline ends. The CDR3 is made up of 18 amino acids. The CDR3 sequence: CASSAGQILSSGANVLTF. CDR3 DNA sequence: TGTGCCAGCTCAGCGGGACAGATCCTTAGCTCTGGGGCCAACGTCCTGACTTTC.

This chain links TRBV6-1 with TRBJ2-1; D call uncertain. CDR1 and CDR2 from the germline V gene are MNHNS and SASEGT. The V gene lost 4 bases and the J gene lost 0 bases, with 13 bases spanning the gap. The CDR3 is 16 amino acids. This CDR3 is CASSVVPGSSYNEQFF. The DNA for the CDR3 is TGTGCCAGCAGTGTCGTCCCGGGTAGCTCCTACAATGAGCAGTTCTTC.

This rearrangement joins TRBV2 to TRBJ1-2; 7 positions agree with TRBD1. V was clipped by 8 bases and J by 4 bases; unmatched bases: 13. The CDR3 loop spans 15 amino acids. Germline V gives CDR1 SNHLY, CDR2 FYNNEI. The CDR3 DNA follows: TGTGCCAGCCGCACCCAAACGGGACAGATCTATGGCTACACCTTC. Amino acids: CASRTQTGQIYGYTF.

CDR3 sequence (DNA): TGCGCCAGCAGCCCCTCGACAGGGGGCTCTTTTACCGGGGAGCTGTTTTTT. Translating it yields CASSPSTGGSFTGELFF. J is TRBJ2-2 and V is TRBV5-1, with 10 bases aligning to TRBD1. Trimming at V came to 4 bases and at J to 5 bases, leaving 11 bases not matched to a gene. The CDR3 is made up of 17 amino acids. The germline V gene has CDR1 SGHRS and CDR2 YFSETQ.

The V and J genes are TRBV7-2 and TRBJ2-7; D unclear. CDR1 and CDR2 (germline): SGHTA, FQGNSA. Trimming pared 5 bases from V and 0 bases from J, leaving 5 bases between. There are 12 residues in the CDR3. For the CDR3, the DNA is TGTGCCAGCAGCACGAGCTCCTACGAGCAGTACTTC. Encoded protein: CASSTSSYEQYF.

The chain links TRBV7-9 to TRBJ2-3, with 12 positions matching TRBD2. J was trimmed by 6 bases and V by 4 bases; bases with no gene match: 8. This CDR3 comprises 16 residues. Germline loops: CDR1 SEHNR, CDR2 FQNEAQ (reference sequence). Written as DNA, the CDR3 is TGTGCCAGCAGCTCCCCTAGCGGGGGGGCTTGGGATACGCAGTATTTT. Translating it yields CASSSPSGGAWDTQYF.

This clone was seen ten or more times. The chain carries TRBV29-1 and TRBJ2-2; 7 bases are a match to TRBD1. Germline CDR1 SQVTM, CDR2 ANQGSEA. Trimming cost V 7 bases and J 1 base; bases outside gene matches: 6. The CDR3 runs to 14 residues. CDR3 sequence reads: CSARDSLNTGELFF. In DNA, the CDR3 is TGCAGCGCGAGGGACAGCCTGAACACCGGGGAGCTGTTTTTT.

V usage is TRBV24-1 and J usage is TRBJ2-3; the D gene is possibly TRBD1 (5 bases). The CDR3 sequence is 16 residues long. Per germline, CDR1 KGHDR and CDR2 SFDVKD. The V gene lost 3 bases and the J gene lost 1 base, with 13 bases spanning the gap. This chain's CDR3 is CATSDKGREGTDTQYF. As DNA, the CDR3 is TGTGCCACCAGTGATAAGGGCAGGGAAGGCACAGATACGCAGTATTTT.

This sequence joins TRBV30 and TRBJ2-3, with a possible D match to TRBD1 (5 bases). The length of the CDR3 is 13 residues. Germline CDR1 reads GTSNPN; CDR2 reads SVGIG (reference sequence). V lost 5 bases to trimming and J lost 3 bases, with 12 bases between them. This chain's CDR3 is CAWLGAITDTQYF. CDR3 bases: TGTGCCTGGCTAGGGGCCATAACAGATACGCAGTATTTT.

The genes are TRBV7-3 and TRBJ2-1, with 9 bases lining up with TRBD1. Looked up from germline, CDR1 is SGHTA and CDR2 is FQGTGA. This CDR3 comprises 15 residues. The ends lost 5 bases at V and 8 bases at J; junction bases unmatched: 10. This chain's CDR3 is CASSDGTGKMDEQFF. In nucleotides, the CDR3 is TGTGCCAGCAGCGACGGGACAGGGAAAATGGATGAGCAGTTCTTC.

The chain uses TRBV30 and TRBJ1-1; D remains unclear. The V end lost 6 bases, the J end lost 1 base, and 21 bases lay between the germline ends. There are 16 residues in the CDR3. Germline CDR1 GTSNPN, CDR2 SVGIG (reference sequence). CDR3 loop: CACRGSAAGENTEAFF. As DNA, the CDR3 is TGTGCCTGTCGGGGTAGTGCAGCCGGGGAGAACACTGAAGCTTTCTTT.

This clone was observed a handful of times. The chain is built from TRBV7-2 and TRBJ1-2; 9 bases fit TRBD1. Trimming cost V 5 bases and J 0 bases; bases outside gene matches: 10. The V gene's germline CDR1 is SGHTA and CDR2 FQGNSA. CDR3 length: 17 residues. CDR3 nucleotide sequence: TGTGCCAGCAGCCACCGGGACAGGGTCGGTGCTAACTATGGCTACACCTTC. It yields the protein CASSHRDRVGANYGYTF. Using reference TRBV7-2 and TRBJ1-2 for the parts outside the CDR3, the full variable domain is GAGVSQSPSNKVTEKGKDVELRCDPISGHTALYWYRQSLGQGLEFLIYFQGNSAPDKSGLPSDRFSAERTGGSVSTLTIQRTQQEDSAVYLCASSHRDRVGANYGYTFGSGTRLTVV.

This clone showed up many times. CDR3 sequence: CASSFHGRDSPLHF. In nucleotides, the CDR3 is TGTGCCAGCAGCTTCCACGGGAGGGATTCACCCCTCCACTTT. This chain uses TRBV5-4 with TRBJ1-6; no definite D call. V was pared by 2 bases and J by 8 bases, with 11 bases between. The CDR3 has 14 amino acids. Per germline, CDR1 SGHNT and CDR2 YYREEE (reference sequence).

The V and J genes are TRBV6-5 and TRBJ2-3; 7 positions match TRBD1. V lost 9 bases and J lost 4; bases outside the gene matches: 7. The germline gives CDR1 MNHEY, CDR2 SVGAGI. The CDR3 is 13 residues long. The CDR3: CASYRGVADTQYF. The CDR3 DNA sequence: TGTGCCAGTTACAGGGGAGTCGCAGATACGCAGTATTTT.

This clone occurred once. The chain couples TRBV21-1 to TRBJ2-7; TRBD2 is taken as the D call from the table, unchecked against the DNA. TRBV21-1 is recorded as a pseudogene. This CDR3 is built from 18 residues. This chain's CDR3 is CASSKHRWRGPLSYEQYF. CDR3 nucleotide sequence: TGTGCCAGCAGCAAACACCGCTGGCGGGGGCCCCTTTCCTACGAGCAGTACTTC.

This clone is a singleton in its sample. V usage is TRBV30 and J usage is TRBJ1-2; TRBD1 matches 7 bases. The ends lost 1 base at V and 7 bases at J; junction bases unmatched: 9. The CDR3 runs 14 residues. CDR1 is GTSNPN and CDR2 is SVGIG in the germline V gene (reference sequence). CDR3 region: CAWSGQGAPSGYTF. In nucleotides, the CDR3 is TGTGCCTGGAGTGGACAGGGAGCTCCGTCTGGCTACACCTTC.

This chain connects TRBV5-1 to TRBJ2-7; 7 bases are a match to TRBD2. V was clipped by 4 bases and J by 2 bases; unmatched bases: 12. The CDR3 contains 16 residues. The germline V gene has CDR1 SGHRS and CDR2 YFSETQ. The chain's CDR3 is CASSPPGGRATYEQYF. The CDR3 bases are TGCGCCAGCAGCCCCCCGGGGGGAAGGGCCACCTACGAGCAGTACTTC.

This clone was detected only once. The CDR3 reads CASSLYREQFF. The DNA of the CDR3 is TGTGCCAGCAGCTTGTACAGGGAGCAGTTCTTC. The V gene is TRBV12-3 or TRBV12-4, the J gene TRBJ2-1; TRBD1 might be the D (5 bases). V gave up 6 bases and J gave up 10 bases, with 10 bases separating them. The CDR3 length is 11 residues.

In its sample, this clone was seen a few times. This chain uses TRBV28 with TRBJ2-3, with D tentatively TRBD2 (6 bases). Germline lookup yields CDR1 MDHEN and CDR2 SYDVKM. The CDR3 sequence is 14 residues long. Trimming stripped 7 bases from V and 0 bases from J, with 11 bases between. For the CDR3, the DNA is TGTGCCAGCAATATAGCGGAAAGCACAGATACGCAGTATTTT. Its protein is CASNIAESTDTQYF.